This section outlines one T cell receptor beta chain sequence together with its context. This sample was included in a study of blood T cells in healthy people across ages. CDR3 length equals 17 residues. CDR1 is SQVTM, CDR2 ANQGSEA, per germline. With 2 bases removed from V and 8 bases from J, the gap between germline ends came to 25 bases. Next came a second PCR, run for 7 to 11 cycles, which used a sample-barcoded 5' primer along with a J-beta primer mix. One entry per CDR3 protein results from TCRdb running MiXCR on the 5' RACE reads. The sample yields roughly 500,000 distinct CDR3 sequences, 25% to 30% seen once.

This TCR was recovered from a woman aged 70-85 years in good health. The gene calls are TRBV29-1 and TRBJ2-1, with TRBD1 as a possible D gene (6 bases). Sample: blood. The DNA for the CDR3 is TGCAGCGTTGAAAGCCCCTCTGGGGGCCCGCCAAGTGATGAGCAGTTCTTC. Translated, it gives CSVESPSGGPPSDEQFF.